The rows below give T cell receptor beta chains drawn from one sample of a study of T cell changes during pregnancy in multiple sclerosis. The method was immunoSEQ multiplex PCR; TCRdb's version includes in-frame clones alone and lacks a portion of them. This table holds more than 55,000 clones, roughly nine tenths found once. This specimen was peripheral blood, taken in the third trimester of pregnancy. The receptors derive from a female donor in good health, enrolled as a control in a pregnancy study. Each CDR3 is given with its conserved first and last residue. D genes are given only for firm matches. The listing skips clone size in some rows; elsewhere it reads once, few, many or a size class.

d_call	v_call	clone_size	j_call	cdr3_nt	cdr3_aa
.	TRBV6-4	.	TRBJ2-2	TGTGCCAGCAGGGCCGGGACTCTACGGTCCGGGGAGCTGTTTTTT	CASRAGTLRSGELFF
TRBD1	TRBV7-9	once	TRBJ2-5	TGTGCCAGCAGAACGACAGGGGGAGGGGAGACCCAGTACTTC	CASRTTGGGETQYF
.	TRBV27	.	TRBJ2-7	TGTGCCAGCAGACCAACTACCCCAGGGGGGCCTACCTCCTACGAGCAGTACTTC	CASRPTTPGGPTSYEQYF
.	TRBV7-7	.	TRBJ2-7	TGTGCTAGCAGCCCATTAGAATGGGGAGACTACGAGCAGTACTTC	CASSPLEWGDYEQYF
TRBD1	TRBV4-1	.	TRBJ2-2	TGCGCCAGCAGCCGGGTGGAAGACAGGGGGCGAAACACCGGGGAGCTGTTTTTT	CASSRVEDRGRNTGELFF
TRBD2	TRBV7-2	.	TRBJ2-1	TGTGCCAGCAGCTTAGGCGGGGGCTCCTACAATGAGCAGTTCTTC	CASSLGGGSYNEQFF
TRBD2	TRBV2	.	TRBJ2-3	TGTGCCAGGGGAGGAGCGGGAGGACCCACAGATACGCAGTATTTT	CARGGAGGPTDTQYF
.	TRBV5-1	.	TRBJ2-2	TGCGCCAGCAGCTTGGCTCTCGGCCAGGGGTGGGAGCTGTTTTTT	CASSLALGQGWELFF
TRBD2	TRBV7-8	.	TRBJ2-7	TGTGCCAGCAGCTCCCCTAGCGGGGACCCTTACGAGCAGTACTTC	CASSSPSGDPYEQYF
.	TRBV5-5	.	TRBJ1-2	TGTGCCAGCGCCGAGTCCCTCGGCTACACCTTC	CASAESLGYTF
.	TRBV4-1	.	TRBJ1-2	TGCGCCAGCACCCCGGGGGAAGCGTATGGCGATGGCTACACCTTC	CASTPGEAYGDGYTF
TRBD2	TRBV6-5	.	TRBJ2-1	TGTGCCAGCAGTTACCCTAGCGGCCCTCGTGATGAGCAGTTCTTC	CASSYPSGPRDEQFF
.	TRBV6-5	.	TRBJ2-5	TGTGCCAGCAGTTACTTAGGGGGAGGGATAGAGACCCAGTACTTC	CASSYLGGGIETQYF
TRBD1	TRBV5-1	once	TRBJ2-5	TGCGCCAGCGGACAGGGGGCTGAAGAGACCCAGTACTTC	CASGQGAEETQYF
TRBD1	TRBV28	.	TRBJ1-5	TGTGCCAGCAGTGCCGGGACAGGCAATCAGCCCCAGCATTTT	CASSAGTGNQPQHF
.	TRBV7-9	.	TRBJ1-4	TGTGCCAGCAGCAAAGGCGGGGGGCTTGGGGAAAAACTGTTTTTT	CASSKGGGLGEKLFF
TRBD1	TRBV5-6	.	TRBJ1-1	TGTGCCAGCAGCTTGCCTGGGGGACAGTTGAACACTGAAGCTTTCTTT	CASSLPGGQLNTEAFF
.	TRBV7-9	.	TRBJ1-1	TGTGCCAGCAGCTTAGCTGGGGCGAACACTGAAGCTTTCTTT	CASSLAGANTEAFF
TRBD2	TRBV27	.	TRBJ2-1	TGTGCCAGCAGTTTCACGAAAGGGGGACTAGGAGGCAATGAGCAGTTCTTC	CASSFTKGGLGGNEQFF
.	TRBV11-2	.	TRBJ1-1	TGTGCCAGCAGCTTAAGCACTAACAACTTGAACACTGAAGCTTTCTTT	CASSLSTNNLNTEAFF
.	TRBV9	few	TRBJ2-3	TGTGCCAGCAACCCAGGGGTTTCCACAGATACGCAGTATTTT	CASNPGVSTDTQYF
.	TRBV15	.	TRBJ2-4	TGTGCCACCAGCAGAGCGGGGGAGCTAGCCAAAAACATTCAGTACTTC	CATSRAGELAKNIQYF
TRBD2	TRBV7-6	.	TRBJ2-7	TGTGCCAGCAGCTTAGTTGCGGGAGGTGCTGGCGAGCAGTACTTC	CASSLVAGGAGEQYF
.	TRBV4-1	.	TRBJ1-1	TGCGCCAGCACGTGGAGGGGCGGCATGAACACTGAAGCTTTCTTT	CASTWRGGMNTEAFF
TRBD2	TRBV6-1	.	TRBJ2-7	TGTGCCAGCAGTGAAACCCTCGGGCGGGGGTACGAGCAGTACTTC	CASSETLGRGYEQYF
.	TRBV15	once	TRBJ2-7	TGTGCCACCAGCAGAGATAAGGGAGGCGAGCAGTACTTC	CATSRDKGGEQYF
.	TRBV19	.	TRBJ1-1	TGTGCCAGTAGTCCGGGATTACTATTAGCTGAAGCTTTCTTT	CASSPGLLLAEAFF
TRBD2	TRBV5-1	.	TRBJ2-7	TGCGCCAGCAGCTCACCAGATCTAGCGGGAGTTCCCGTCGACGGGCAGTACTTC	CASSSPDLAGVPVDGQYF